The clone carrying this TCR beta chain was observed a handful of times. The target antigen is unknown. Each CDR3 protein is one row after TCRdb ran MiXCR on the 5' RACE reads. The repertoire consists of 1.5 million or so distinct CDR3 sequences, with under 35% occurring once and the leading ten covering about 0.25%. This specimen comes from a study of identical twins. The CDR3 loop spans 14 amino acids. V dropped 7 bases and J dropped 0 bases, with 11 bases sitting between them. Germline V gene data show CDR1 as MNHEY and CDR2 as SVGEGT. Study outcomes and limitations: In zero-insertion analyses, partial confounding could arise from invariant MAIT and iNKT cells.

Healthy Caucasians, and only they, were the donors. The J gene is TRBJ2-3, the V gene TRBV6-2 or TRBV6-3, with D tentatively TRBD1 or TRBD2 (5 bases each). This TCR came from a newborn girl in good health. Specimen: cord blood. This CDR3 reads CASTRDASTDTQYF. Written as DNA, the CDR3 is TGTGCCAGCACCCGGGACGCTAGCACAGATACGCAGTATTTT.